These T cell receptor beta chains were read from a single sample in a study of T cell repertoires in cytomegalovirus infection. The antigens of these receptors remain unknown. One entry per CDR3 protein results from TCRdb running MiXCR on the reads. The sample lists hundreds of thousands of distinct CDR3 sequences; 33% were seen once. Source: cultured PBMCs, taken from culture after CMV antigen stimulation. The receptor set was obtained from a human donor in good health (CMV status not recorded). Some clones in this sample may be carry-over from other donors' samples. The CDR3 runs from the conserved cysteine through the conserved F or W. The D gene is left open where the match is weak. Clone size appears in some rows only: once, few, many, or a class for an expanded clone.

CDR3nt,CDR3aa,j_gene,d_gene,v_gene,abundance
TGCAGTGCCAAGATCTACGGGAGGGAGGGCAATCAGCCCCAGCATTTT,CSAKIYGREGNQPQHF,TRBJ1-5,.,TRBV20-1,.
TGTGCCAGCAGCTTGGGGGGCGGGAGGGTCTACGAGCAGTACTTC,CASSLGGGRVYEQYF,TRBJ2-7,TRBD2,TRBV7-2,many
TGTGCCAGCAGTTTATCGTCTAGCGGGAGGAGTGAGCAGTTCTTC,CASSLSSSGRSEQFF,TRBJ2-1,TRBD2,TRBV28,.
TGCGCCAGCAAGCGGGAGGGGGCTTCCGGGGAGCTGTTTTTT,CASKREGASGELFF,TRBJ2-2,TRBD2,TRBV5-1,few
TGTGCCAGCAGCTCGGCGGGCCTAGCGGGAGTACTCGCCGGGGAGCTGTTTTTT,CASSSAGLAGVLAGELFF,TRBJ2-2,TRBD2,TRBV7-6,many
TGTGCCAGCAGCTTCTTAGCGGGAGGATCCACCGGGGAGCTGTTTTTT,CASSFLAGGSTGELFF,TRBJ2-2,TRBD2,TRBV7-4,.
TGTGCCAGCAGCCCTTTTCCAGGTCGACAGGGGGCACACTATGGCTACACCTTC,CASSPFPGRQGAHYGYTF,TRBJ1-2,TRBD1,TRBV3-1,once
TGCGCCAGCAGCCACCGCGCCTGGGGGGATACGCAGTATTTT,CASSHRAWGDTQYF,TRBJ2-3,.,TRBV4-3,few
TGTGCCAGCAGCTTAGGGGGGACGCCCTGGGGCGCTCAGTACTTC,CASSLGGTPWGAQYF,TRBJ2-4,.,TRBV7-2,many
TGTGCCAGCAGTACCCCTCTAGCGGGAGTTTACGAGCAGTACTTC,CASSTPLAGVYEQYF,TRBJ2-7,TRBD2,TRBV27,.
TGTGCCAGCAGTCCGCAGGACACCTTCGGAAACACCATATATTTT,CASSPQDTFGNTIYF,TRBJ1-3,.,TRBV12-3/TRBV12-4,.
TGCAGTGCCAGGAACCCCTGGGACTATGGCTACACCTTC,CSARNPWDYGYTF,TRBJ1-2,.,TRBV20-1,few
TGTGCCAGCAGTTACGGGGGCCGGATCGGGGACGAGCAGTACTTC,CASSYGGRIGDEQYF,TRBJ2-7,.,TRBV6-8,.
TGTGCCAGCAGCTTTGTGCCAGATTCCTACAATGAGCAGTTCTTC,CASSFVPDSYNEQFF,TRBJ2-1,.,TRBV7-2,many
TGTGCCAGCAGTTACTTTAGCGGAACCTACGAGCAGTACTTC,CASSYFSGTYEQYF,TRBJ2-7,.,TRBV6-2/TRBV6-3,.
TGCAGTGCTAGTGTGGCAGCCGCTACTGGCTACACCTTC,CSASVAAATGYTF,TRBJ1-2,.,TRBV20-1,.
TGTGCCAGCAGCCGCCGGACTAGCCCGCCGTTCTTC,CASSRRTSPPFF,TRBJ2-1,TRBD2,TRBV7-2,.
TGTGCCACCAGCAGCCCTCGAGGGGCGGGATACACTGAAGCTTTCTTT,CATSSPRGAGYTEAFF,TRBJ1-1,.,TRBV15,.
TGTGCCAGCAGTTTACACCTTGGGGGCCACAATCAGCCCCAGCATTTT,CASSLHLGGHNQPQHF,TRBJ1-5,.,TRBV28,.
TGTGCCAGCAGCCCCGGAGGAGCCACAGATACGCAGTATTTT,CASSPGGATDTQYF,TRBJ2-3,.,TRBV7-6,few
TGCGCCAGCAGCCAAGGGACTATCGGGAGTATCGGAGCCAAAAACATTCAGTACTTC,CASSQGTIGSIGAKNIQYF,TRBJ2-4,.,TRBV4-1,.
TGTGCCAGCAGCTTAGAGTCAGCAGCTATCTACGAGCAGTACTTC,CASSLESAAIYEQYF,TRBJ2-7,.,TRBV7-9,few
TGTTCCACCAGTGATTTGGTGGGACAGGGGCACAATGAGCAGTTCTTC,CSTSDLVGQGHNEQFF,TRBJ2-1,TRBD1,TRBV24-1,.
TGTGCCACCTCGGAATTCGTAGGGGGTGGCTACACCTTC,CATSEFVGGGYTF,TRBJ1-2,.,TRBV19,.
TGTGCCAGCAGTTTACGATCTCCGGGGGGTGGGTCACCCCTCCACTTT,CASSLRSPGGGSPLHF,TRBJ1-6,.,TRBV28,.